The table lists the clone carrying this T cell receptor beta chain with a few counts. The CDR3 totals 14 residues. Germline CDR1 and CDR2: MNHEY and SVGAGI. Trimming took 7 bases from V and 0 from J, leaving 13 bases between them. The sample originates from a study of blood T cell repertoires in COVID-19. Measured with immunoSEQ multiplex PCR; TCRdb has only the in-frame clones, and not every one. The data show about 240,000 clones, approximately 86% seen once. This TCR was sampled from a woman aged 65 to 85 with active or convalescent COVID-19. Sequenced sample: peripheral blood. The chain is built from TRBV6-5 and TRBJ2-7, with TRBD1 as a possible D gene (5 bases). The CDR3 spells CASNVGQGSYEQYF. As DNA, the CDR3 is TGTGCCAGCAATGTTGGTCAGGGCTCCTACGAGCAGTACTTC.